These T cell receptor beta chains were read from a single sample in a study of circulating CD8 cells and anti-PD-1 response in melanoma. TCRdb ran MiXCR on the reads and lists one entry per CDR3 protein. The repertoire holds hundreds of distinct CDR3 sequences, with 5.5% to 7.5% as singletons. The input for sequencing was CD8+ T cells from PBMCs, taken at baseline or after one month of anti-PD-1 therapy (not recorded which). The source of these receptors is a human donor with melanoma. Both conserved end residues are part of each CDR3. The order of the fields is D gene, clone size, V gene, J gene, CDR3 DNA, CDR3 protein. D genes are given only for firm matches. Size is stated for part of the rows, as once, few or many counts, or as a class when the clone is expanded.

D gene: NA
clone size: large
V gene: TRBV11-2
J gene: TRBJ1-6
CDR3 DNA: TGTGCCAGCAGCAACGACTATAATTCACCCCTCCACTTT
CDR3 protein: CASSNDYNSPLHF

D gene: TRBD1
clone size: large
V gene: TRBV7-3
J gene: TRBJ2-2
CDR3 DNA: TGTGCCAGCAGCTTAACCACCGGGACAGGGGTCACCGGGGAGCTGTTTTTT
CDR3 protein: CASSLTTGTGVTGELFF

D gene: TRBD2
clone size: large
V gene: TRBV20-1
J gene: TRBJ2-1
CDR3 DNA: TGCAGTGCTAGAGATCAAGGACTAGATATCAATGAGCAGTTCTTC
CDR3 protein: CSARDQGLDINEQFF

D gene: TRBD2
clone size: large
V gene: TRBV7-2
J gene: TRBJ2-3
CDR3 DNA: TGTGCCAGCAGCTTCCTAGCGGGGGGGCCGTATTTT
CDR3 protein: CASSFLAGGPYF

D gene: NA
clone size: medium-sized
V gene: TRBV25-1
J gene: TRBJ1-5
CDR3 DNA: TGTGCCAGCAGTGAGGGAGAATACAATCAGCCCCAGCATTTT
CDR3 protein: CASSEGEYNQPQHF

D gene: TRBD1
clone size: NA
V gene: TRBV19
J gene: TRBJ2-7
CDR3 DNA: TGTGCCACCCAACGGACAGGGGGGGTCTACGAGCAGTACTTC
CDR3 protein: CATQRTGGVYEQYF

D gene: NA
clone size: large
V gene: TRBV6-4
J gene: TRBJ2-1
CDR3 DNA: TGTGCCAGCAGTGACTCTAGCGGCTCCTACAATGAGCAGTTCTTC
CDR3 protein: CASSDSSGSYNEQFF

D gene: NA
clone size: hyperexpanded
V gene: TRBV3-1
J gene: TRBJ2-6
CDR3 DNA: TGTGCCAGCAGTGCCGCAGGGCTGTCTGGGGCCAACGTCCTGACTTTC
CDR3 protein: CASSAAGLSGANVLTF

D gene: NA
clone size: large
V gene: TRBV19
J gene: TRBJ2-1
CDR3 DNA: TGTGCCAGTAGCCCTCTCGGGTACAATGAGCAGTTCTTC
CDR3 protein: CASSPLGYNEQFF

D gene: NA
clone size: medium-sized
V gene: TRBV28
J gene: TRBJ2-6
CDR3 DNA: TGTGCCAGCAGTCCATTGGAGGACGGGGCCAACGTCCTGACTTTC
CDR3 protein: CASSPLEDGANVLTF

D gene: TRBD2
clone size: large
V gene: TRBV6-4
J gene: TRBJ2-1
CDR3 DNA: TGTGCCAGCAGTGGCGGGACTAGCGGGTCAATCGATGAGCAGTTCTTC
CDR3 protein: CASSGGTSGSIDEQFF

D gene: NA
clone size: large
V gene: TRBV20-1
J gene: TRBJ2-7
CDR3 DNA: TGCAGTGCTAGAGATCATGCCAGCCTCTCCTACGAGCAGTACTTC
CDR3 protein: CSARDHASLSYEQYF

D gene: TRBD2
clone size: large
V gene: TRBV25-1
J gene: TRBJ2-3
CDR3 DNA: TGTGCCAGCAGCCCCCTGCGGGGGGGCCGAGGGAATACGCAGTATTTT
CDR3 protein: CASSPLRGGRGNTQYF

D gene: NA
clone size: large
V gene: TRBV12-3/TRBV12-4
J gene: TRBJ1-5
CDR3 DNA: TGTGCCAGCAGTGCTGGGCCCCCGGGAGGCAATCAGCCCCAGCATTTT
CDR3 protein: CASSAGPPGGNQPQHF

D gene: NA
clone size: large
V gene: TRBV14
J gene: TRBJ2-7
CDR3 DNA: TGTGCCAGCAGCCAAGGCTACGAGCAGTACTTC
CDR3 protein: CASSQGYEQYF

D gene: TRBD2
clone size: large
V gene: TRBV28
J gene: TRBJ2-2
CDR3 DNA: TGTGCCAGCAGCCGCACTAGCGGGGAGCCCGGGGAGCTGTTTTTT
CDR3 protein: CASSRTSGEPGELFF

D gene: NA
clone size: hyperexpanded
V gene: TRBV28
J gene: TRBJ2-3
CDR3 DNA: TGTGCCAGCAGTTTAGTACCCCCGGGGAGGAGCGGCACAGATACGCAGTATTTT
CDR3 protein: CASSLVPPGRSGTDTQYF

D gene: TRBD2
clone size: medium-sized
V gene: TRBV27
J gene: TRBJ2-1
CDR3 DNA: TGTGCCAGCAGTTCCCCTAGCGGCCCCTATGAGCAGTTCTTC
CDR3 protein: CASSSPSGPYEQFF

D gene: TRBD1
clone size: hyperexpanded
V gene: TRBV19
J gene: TRBJ2-7
CDR3 DNA: TGTGCCACTCAACGGACAGGGGGGATCTACGAGCAGTACTTC
CDR3 protein: CATQRTGGIYEQYF

D gene: TRBD2
clone size: large
V gene: TRBV28
J gene: TRBJ2-2
CDR3 DNA: TGTGCCAGCAGTTCGGGGACTAGCGGGGGCCCGAACACCGGGGAGCTGTTTTTT
CDR3 protein: CASSSGTSGGPNTGELFF

D gene: NA
clone size: large
V gene: TRBV25-1
J gene: TRBJ2-7
CDR3 DNA: TGTGCCAGCAGTGAAGAAGTTAACGAGCAGTACTTC
CDR3 protein: CASSEEVNEQYF

D gene: NA
clone size: NA
V gene: TRBV3-1
J gene: TRBJ2-1
CDR3 DNA: TGTGCCAGCAGCCCCCCCGGTGACTCCGCCTACAATGAGCAGTTCTTC
CDR3 protein: CASSPPGDSAYNEQFF

D gene: NA
clone size: large
V gene: TRBV12-3/TRBV12-4
J gene: TRBJ2-5
CDR3 DNA: TGTGCCAGCAGGCCTGGGACGGATGGGACCCAGTACTTC
CDR3 protein: CASRPGTDGTQYF

D gene: NA
clone size: NA
V gene: TRBV4-1
J gene: TRBJ2-7
CDR3 DNA: TGCGCCAGCAGCCATGTTCAACTAGTGGGAACCTACGAGCAGTACTTC
CDR3 protein: CASSHVQLVGTYEQYF

D gene: TRBD1
clone size: large
V gene: TRBV2
J gene: TRBJ2-1
CDR3 DNA: TGTGCCGGGGAAGGGGGCAGCCGCAATGAGCAGTTCTTC
CDR3 protein: CAGEGGSRNEQFF

D gene: NA
clone size: large
V gene: TRBV20-1
J gene: TRBJ2-7
CDR3 DNA: TGCAGTGCTAGAGACCTGGGACGGCAGGATCGACTGAATTTCAACTACGAGCAGTACTTC
CDR3 protein: CSARDLGRQDRLNFNYEQYF

D gene: TRBD1
clone size: large
V gene: TRBV24-1
J gene: TRBJ2-6
CDR3 DNA: TGTGCCACCAGTGATTACTCCGGGACAGGGGGCGAGATTGGGGCCAACGTCCTGACTTTC
CDR3 protein: CATSDYSGTGGEIGANVLTF

D gene: NA
clone size: large
V gene: TRBV28
J gene: TRBJ1-3
CDR3 DNA: TGTGCCAGCAGTCCCAGGTCCTCTGGAAACACCATATATTTT
CDR3 protein: CASSPRSSGNTIYF

D gene: TRBD2
clone size: large
V gene: TRBV28
J gene: TRBJ2-2
CDR3 DNA: TGTGCCAGCAGTCGACGGTCCCGGGAGGGAAACACCGGGGAGCTGTTTTTT
CDR3 protein: CASSRRSREGNTGELFF

D gene: NA
clone size: large
V gene: TRBV4-2
J gene: TRBJ2-3
CDR3 DNA: TGTGCCAGCAGCCAAGGCGGGCTTGATGCAGATACGCAGTATTTT
CDR3 protein: CASSQGGLDADTQYF